The 15 T cell receptor beta chains reported below all come from one sample, sequenced in a study of CD8 T cell repertoires and HIV-1 epitope variants. The assay was immunoSEQ multiplex PCR, and TCRdb's table has in-frame clones only and misses some. There are about 95,000 clones in the sample; roughly 77% occur only once, and around 25% lies in the top ten. Sequencing input: uncultured baseline CD8+ T cells from peripheral blood mononuclear cells (PBMCs). The receptor source for this set is a male donor with HIV.

J is TRBJ2-5 and V is TRBV4-1, with D perhaps matching TRBD2 (5 bases). The CDR3 is made up of 13 amino acids. V lost 5 bases to trimming and J lost 4 bases, with 11 bases between them. Germline values: CDR1 MGHRA, CDR2 YSYEKL. CDR3 DNA sequence: TGCGCCAGCAGCACAAATGAGGGAGAGACCCAGTACTTC. Its protein product is CASSTNEGETQYF.

The J gene is TRBJ2-1, the V gene TRBV7-2, with no clear D. The CDR3 loop spans 14 amino acids. Trimming removed 1 base at V and 7 bases at J, with 11 bases between. The germline V gene has CDR1 SGHTA and CDR2 FQGNSA. Here the CDR3 DNA reads TGTGCCAGCAGCTTAGACCCCCGTGGGAATGAGCAGTTCTTC. Its translation is CASSLDPRGNEQFF.

V gene TRBV5-1 combines with J gene TRBJ1-2; TRBD1 agrees at 9 bases. The junction had 6 bases not matched to a gene; V was cut back by 1 base and J by 11 bases. Germline CDR1 reads SGHRS; CDR2 reads YFSETQ. The CDR3 contains 13 residues. CDR3 sequence (DNA): TGCGCCAGCAGCTTGTTGGGACAGGGCGGATACACCTTC. The encoded protein is CASSLLGQGGYTF.

This clone is a singleton in its sample. The chain recombines TRBV28 with TRBJ2-2; 10 bases line up with TRBD2. Germline CDR1 MDHEN, CDR2 SYDVKM. V dropped 6 bases and J dropped 6; count of bases not matched to a gene: 13. This CDR3 is built from 17 residues. The CDR3 loop is CASSSPWGAGGAGELFF. The CDR3 nucleotides are TGTGCCAGCAGCTCTCCCTGGGGAGCGGGAGGGGCCGGGGAGCTGTTTTTT.

The gene calls are TRBV4-1 and TRBJ1-2, with TRBD1 as a possible D gene (6 bases). This CDR3 spans 17 amino acids. V was trimmed by 0 bases and J by 4 bases, leaving 18 bases between them. The germline CDR1 and CDR2 sequences are MGHRA and YSYEKL. The CDR3 loop reads CASSQDPRGAQGYGYTF. The DNA for the CDR3 is TGCGCCAGCAGCCAAGATCCCCGGGGGGCGCAGGGCTATGGCTACACCTTC.

The chain has TRBV28 and TRBJ2-7; 8 nucleotides match TRBD1. There are 15 residues in the CDR3. Trimming at V came to 5 bases and at J to 5 bases, leaving 11 bases not matched to a gene. The germline CDR1 and CDR2 sequences are MDHEN and SYDVKM. CDR3 residues: CASSPRTGLKNEQYF. Written as DNA, the CDR3 is TGTGCCAGCAGTCCCCGGACAGGGTTAAAGAACGAGCAGTACTTC.

The chain carries TRBV5-1 and TRBJ1-2; no reliable D call. The length of the CDR3 is 13 residues. Per the germline V gene, CDR1 is SGHRS and CDR2 is YFSETQ. The germline V and J ends were trimmed by 4 bases and 4 bases, with 11 bases remaining between them. DNA of the CDR3: TGCGCCAGCAGCACCGGAGGAGGCTATGGCTACACCTTC. This encodes CASSTGGGYGYTF.

V gene TRBV6-5 combines with J gene TRBJ1-1; D call uncertain. Germline V lookup: CDR1 MNHEY, CDR2 SVGAGI. The CDR3 is 13 residues long. Trimming pared 2 bases from V and 4 bases from J, leaving 8 bases between. The CDR3 here is CASSYKGSTEAFF. For the CDR3, the DNA is TGTGCCAGCAGTTACAAAGGATCCACTGAAGCTTTCTTT.

The chain recombines TRBV4-3 with TRBJ2-1; 7 nucleotides agree with TRBD2. This CDR3 contains 17 residues. Trimming cost V 0 bases and J 5 bases; bases outside gene matches: 10. Germline V gene data show CDR1 as LGHNA and CDR2 as YSLEER. The CDR3 bases are TGCGCCAGCAGCCAAGATCCGGAGACTAGCCCCCACAATGAGCAGTTCTTC. Translating gives CASSQDPETSPHNEQFF.

This chain uses TRBV23-1 with TRBJ1-3, with D possibly matching TRBD1 (5 bases). TRBV23-1 falls under the ORF class, with uncertain function. Trimming pared 0 bases from V and 4 bases from J, leaving 16 bases between. The CDR3 length is 17 residues. The CDR3 reads CASSQSTQGNMGNTIYF. The CDR3 region has the DNA TGCGCCAGCAGTCAATCGACGCAGGGAAATATGGGAAACACCATATATTTT.

The chain uses TRBV15 and TRBJ2-7; the D gene could be TRBD1 or TRBD2 (5 bases each). With 1 base removed from V and 5 bases from J, the gap between germline ends came to 9 bases. Germline CDR1 is LNHNV and CDR2 is YYDKDF (reference sequence). There are 13 residues in the CDR3. The CDR3 bases are TGTGCCACCAGCAGAGGAGGGACCGACGAGCAGTACTTC. Translating it yields CATSRGGTDEQYF. The full variable domain, in which reference TRBV15 and TRBJ2-7 provide the parts outside the CDR3, is DAMVIQNPRYQVTQFGKPVTLSCSQTLNHNVMYWYQQKSSQAPKLLFHYYDKDFNNEADTPDNFQSRRPNTSFCFLDIRSPGLGDTAMYLCATSRGGTDEQYFGPGTRLTVT.

V usage is TRBV19 and J usage is TRBJ1-1; 7 bases align to TRBD1. The junction had 5 bases not matched to a gene; V was cut back by 6 bases and J by 1 base. CDR3 length equals 14 residues. CDR1 is LNHDA and CDR2 is SQIVND in the germline V gene (reference sequence). This chain's CDR3 is CASRGDRENTEAFF. In nucleotides, the CDR3 is TGTGCCAGTAGGGGAGACAGGGAGAACACTGAAGCTTTCTTT.

The chain couples TRBV4-1 to TRBJ2-5; D is ambiguous. Deletions cut 4 bases from V and 1 base from J, with 7 bases between. In germline, CDR1 is MGHRA, CDR2 YSYEKL. This CDR3 has 13 amino acids. CDR3 nucleotide sequence: TGCGCCAGCAGCCTAGCCCTCCAAGAGACCCAGTACTTC. Protein sequence: CASSLALQETQYF.

In regard to this clone: At one of its ends the junction is not consistent with the germline gene, which may arise from a read error. The rearrangement uses TRBV7-7 and TRBJ2-1, with D possibly called TRBD1 or TRBD2 (5 bases each). CDR1 and CDR2 (germline): SSHAT, FNYEAQ (reference sequence). The CDR3 is 13 amino acids. The chain's CDR3 is CASSLGPHNEQFF. DNA for the CDR3: TGTGCTAGCAGCTTGGGACCTCACAATGAGCAGTTCTTC.

This rearrangement joins TRBV5-1 to TRBJ1-4, with TRBD1 identical over 8 bases. CDR3 size: 18 residues. Per germline, CDR1 SGHRS and CDR2 YFSETQ. V gave up 0 bases and J gave up 2 bases; unmatched junction bases: 9. This chain's CDR3 is CASSLDGRGLTTNEKLFF. The DNA of the CDR3 is TGCGCCAGCAGCTTGGACGGCAGGGGGCTGACGACTAATGAAAAACTGTTTTTT. Drawing the rest from reference TRBV5-1 and TRBJ1-4, the complete variable domain is KAGVTQTPRYLIKTRGQQVTLSCSPISGHRSVSWYQQTPGQGLQFLFEYFSETQRNKGNFPGRFSGRQFSNSRSEMNVSTLELGDSALYLCASSLDGRGLTTNEKLFFGSGTQLSVL.